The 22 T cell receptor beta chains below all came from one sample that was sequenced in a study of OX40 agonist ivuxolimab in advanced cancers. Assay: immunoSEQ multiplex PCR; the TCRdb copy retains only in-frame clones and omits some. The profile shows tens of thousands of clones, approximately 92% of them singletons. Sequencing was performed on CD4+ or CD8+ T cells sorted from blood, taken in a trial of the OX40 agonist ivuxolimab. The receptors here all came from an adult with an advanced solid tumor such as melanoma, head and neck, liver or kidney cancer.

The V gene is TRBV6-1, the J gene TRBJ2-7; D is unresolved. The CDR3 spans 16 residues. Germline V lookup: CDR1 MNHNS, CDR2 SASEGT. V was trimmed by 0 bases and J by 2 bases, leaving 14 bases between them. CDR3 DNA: TGTGCCAGCAGTGAAGCGCCATGGGTGCCTCCCTACGAGCAGTACTTC. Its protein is CASSEAPWVPPYEQYF.

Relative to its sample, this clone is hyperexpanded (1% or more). The chain's CDR3 is CASSETGLATLHF. The DNA for the CDR3 is TGTGCCAGCAGTGAGACCGGGCTGGCTACCCTCCACTTT. The V gene is TRBV25-1, the J gene TRBJ1-6; D gene ambiguous. Trimming removed 3 bases from V and 14 bases from J, with 14 bases in between. In germline, CDR1 is MGHDK, CDR2 SYGVNS. This CDR3 contains 13 residues.

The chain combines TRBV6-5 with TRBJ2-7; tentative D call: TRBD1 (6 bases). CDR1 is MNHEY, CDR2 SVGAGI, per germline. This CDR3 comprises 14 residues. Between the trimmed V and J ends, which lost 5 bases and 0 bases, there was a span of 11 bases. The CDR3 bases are TGTGCCAGCAGTAGCTCACAGGGCTCCTACGAGCAGTACTTC. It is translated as CASSSSQGSYEQYF.

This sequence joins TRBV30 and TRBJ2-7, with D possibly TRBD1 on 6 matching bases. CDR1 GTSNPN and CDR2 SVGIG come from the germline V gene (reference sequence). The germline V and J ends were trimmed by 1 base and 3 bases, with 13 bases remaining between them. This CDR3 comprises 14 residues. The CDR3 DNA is TGTGCCTGGAGTGGCCGGGACATAGACTACGAGCAGTACTTC. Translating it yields CAWSGRDIDYEQYF.

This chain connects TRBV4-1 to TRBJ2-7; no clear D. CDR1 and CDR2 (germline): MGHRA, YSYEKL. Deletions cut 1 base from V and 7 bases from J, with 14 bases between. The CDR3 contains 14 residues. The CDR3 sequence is CASSQGPSLIEQYF. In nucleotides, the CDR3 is TGCGCCAGCAGCCAAGGTCCCTCCCTGATAGAGCAGTACTTC.

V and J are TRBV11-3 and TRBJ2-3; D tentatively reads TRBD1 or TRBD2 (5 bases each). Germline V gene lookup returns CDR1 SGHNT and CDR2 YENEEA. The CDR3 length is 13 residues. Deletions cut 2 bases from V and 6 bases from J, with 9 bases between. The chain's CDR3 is CASSLIGADTQYF. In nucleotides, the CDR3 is TGTGCCAGCAGCTTAATCGGGGCCGATACGCAGTATTTT.

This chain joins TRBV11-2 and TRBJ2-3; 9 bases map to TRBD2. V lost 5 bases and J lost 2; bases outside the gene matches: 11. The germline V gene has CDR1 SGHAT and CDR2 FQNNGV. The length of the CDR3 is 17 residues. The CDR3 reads CASSRPPGGGATDTQYF. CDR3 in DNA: TGTGCCAGCAGCCGGCCCCCCGGCGGGGGGGCCACAGATACGCAGTATTTT.

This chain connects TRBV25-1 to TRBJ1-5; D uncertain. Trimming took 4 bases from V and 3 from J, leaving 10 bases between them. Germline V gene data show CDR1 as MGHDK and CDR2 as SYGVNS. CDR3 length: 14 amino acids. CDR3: CASSAAGNNQPQHF. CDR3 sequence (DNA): TGTGCCAGCAGTGCGGCCGGCAACAATCAGCCCCAGCATTTT.

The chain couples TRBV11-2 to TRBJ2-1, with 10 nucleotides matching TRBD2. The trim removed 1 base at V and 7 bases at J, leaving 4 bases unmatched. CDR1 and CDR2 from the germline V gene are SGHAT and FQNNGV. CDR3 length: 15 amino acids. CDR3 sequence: CASSLGAGGWNEQFF. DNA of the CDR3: TGTGCCAGCAGCTTAGGAGCGGGGGGGTGGAATGAGCAGTTCTTC.

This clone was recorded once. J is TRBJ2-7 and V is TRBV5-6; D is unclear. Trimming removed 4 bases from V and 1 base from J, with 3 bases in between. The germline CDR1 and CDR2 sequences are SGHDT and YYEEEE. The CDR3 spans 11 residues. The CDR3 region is CASSISYEQYF. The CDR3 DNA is TGTGCCAGCAGCATTTCCTACGAGCAGTACTTC.

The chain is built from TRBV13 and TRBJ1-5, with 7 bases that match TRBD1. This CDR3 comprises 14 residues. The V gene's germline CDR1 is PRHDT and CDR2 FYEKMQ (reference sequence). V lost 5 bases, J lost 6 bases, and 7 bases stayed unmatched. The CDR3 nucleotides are TGTGCCAGCAGCCAGGGAGGGGGCGGTCAGCCCCAGCATTTT. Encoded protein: CASSQGGGGQPQHF.

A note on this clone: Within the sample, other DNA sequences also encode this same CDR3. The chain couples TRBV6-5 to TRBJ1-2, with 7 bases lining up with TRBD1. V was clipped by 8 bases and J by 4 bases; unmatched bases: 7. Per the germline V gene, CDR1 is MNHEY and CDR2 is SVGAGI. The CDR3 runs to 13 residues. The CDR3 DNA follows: TGTGCCAGCGCCTACAGGGGAGGCTATGGCTACACCTTC. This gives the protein CASAYRGGYGYTF.

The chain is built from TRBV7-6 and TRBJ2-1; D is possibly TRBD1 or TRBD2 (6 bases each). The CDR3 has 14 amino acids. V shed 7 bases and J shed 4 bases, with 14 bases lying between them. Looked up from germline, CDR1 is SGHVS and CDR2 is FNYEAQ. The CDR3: CASTLGGSYNEQFF. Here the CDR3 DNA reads TGTGCCAGCACCCTAGGGGGGTCATACAATGAGCAGTTCTTC.

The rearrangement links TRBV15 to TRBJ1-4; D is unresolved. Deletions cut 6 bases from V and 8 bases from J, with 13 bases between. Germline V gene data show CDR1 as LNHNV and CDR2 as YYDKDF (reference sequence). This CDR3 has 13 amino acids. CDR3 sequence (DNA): TGTGCCACCAGGGAGGGAGGCGAGGAAAAACTGTTTTTT. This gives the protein CATREGGEEKLFF.

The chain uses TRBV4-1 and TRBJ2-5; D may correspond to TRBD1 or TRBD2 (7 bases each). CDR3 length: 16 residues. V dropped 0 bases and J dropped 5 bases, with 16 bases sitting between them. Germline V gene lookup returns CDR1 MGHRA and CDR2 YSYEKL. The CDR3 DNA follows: TGCGCCAGCAGCCAAGAGGGGGAGGGGGCCAGGGAGACCCAGTACTTC. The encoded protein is CASSQEGEGARETQYF.

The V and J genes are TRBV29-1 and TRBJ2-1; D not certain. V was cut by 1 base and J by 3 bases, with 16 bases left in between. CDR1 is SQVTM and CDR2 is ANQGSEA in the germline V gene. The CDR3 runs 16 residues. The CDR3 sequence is CSVEGGTVIFYNEQFF. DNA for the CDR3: TGCAGCGTTGAAGGCGGCACAGTCATCTTCTACAATGAGCAGTTCTTC.

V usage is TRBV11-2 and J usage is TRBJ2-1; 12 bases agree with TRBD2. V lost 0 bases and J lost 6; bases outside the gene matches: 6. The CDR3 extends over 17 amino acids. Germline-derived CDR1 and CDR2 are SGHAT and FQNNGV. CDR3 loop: CASSLDLAGGPPNEQFF. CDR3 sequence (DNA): TGTGCCAGCAGCTTAGATCTAGCGGGGGGGCCCCCCAATGAGCAGTTCTTC.

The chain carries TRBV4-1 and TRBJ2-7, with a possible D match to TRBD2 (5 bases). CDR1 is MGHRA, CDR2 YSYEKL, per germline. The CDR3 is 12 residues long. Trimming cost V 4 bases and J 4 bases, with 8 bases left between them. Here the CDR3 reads CASSPGFYEQYF. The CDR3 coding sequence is TGCGCCAGCAGCCCGGGATTTTACGAGCAGTACTTC.

CDR3 protein: CASSTTKTGTYGYTF. DNA of the CDR3: TGTGCCAGCAGTACTACCAAGACAGGAACATATGGCTACACCTTC. The chain is built from TRBV6-5 and TRBJ1-2; perhaps TRBD1 as D (6 bases). This CDR3 has 15 amino acids. Trimming cost V 5 bases and J 5 bases, with 18 bases left between them. Germline loops: CDR1 MNHEY, CDR2 SVGAGI.

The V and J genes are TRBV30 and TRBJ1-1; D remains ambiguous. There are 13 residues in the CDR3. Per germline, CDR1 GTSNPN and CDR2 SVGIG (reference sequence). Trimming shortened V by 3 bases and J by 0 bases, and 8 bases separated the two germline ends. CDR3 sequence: CAWSSGMNTEAFF. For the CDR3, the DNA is TGTGCCTGGAGCTCTGGGATGAACACTGAAGCTTTCTTT.

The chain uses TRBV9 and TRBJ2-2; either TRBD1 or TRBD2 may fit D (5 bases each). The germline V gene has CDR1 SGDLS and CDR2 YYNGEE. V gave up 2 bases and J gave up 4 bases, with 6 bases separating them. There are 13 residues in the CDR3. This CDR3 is CASSVGGTGELFF. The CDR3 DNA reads TGTGCCAGCAGCGTTGGGGGCACCGGGGAGCTGTTTTTT.

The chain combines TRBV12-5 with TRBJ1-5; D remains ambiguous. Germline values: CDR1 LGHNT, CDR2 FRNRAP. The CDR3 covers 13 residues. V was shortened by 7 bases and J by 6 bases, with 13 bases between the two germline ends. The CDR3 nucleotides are TGTGCTAGTGCCTTATCGGGCCCTCAGCCCCAGCATTTT. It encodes CASALSGPQPQHF.